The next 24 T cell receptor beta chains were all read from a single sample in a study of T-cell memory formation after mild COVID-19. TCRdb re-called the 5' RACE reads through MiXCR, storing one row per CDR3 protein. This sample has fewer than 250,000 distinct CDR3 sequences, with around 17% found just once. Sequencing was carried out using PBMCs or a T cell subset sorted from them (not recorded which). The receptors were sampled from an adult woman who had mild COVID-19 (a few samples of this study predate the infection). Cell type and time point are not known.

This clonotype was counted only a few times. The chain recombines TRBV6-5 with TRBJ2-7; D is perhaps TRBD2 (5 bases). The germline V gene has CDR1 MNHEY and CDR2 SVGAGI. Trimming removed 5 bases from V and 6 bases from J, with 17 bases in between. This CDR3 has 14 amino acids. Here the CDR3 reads CASSDRDSYSEQYF. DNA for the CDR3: TGTGCCAGCAGTGACCGGGATTCGTATAGCGAGCAGTACTTC.

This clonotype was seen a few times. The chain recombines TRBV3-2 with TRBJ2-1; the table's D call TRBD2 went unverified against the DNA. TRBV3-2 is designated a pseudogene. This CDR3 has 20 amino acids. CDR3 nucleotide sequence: TGTGCCAGCAGCCAAGATCAGGGGACTGGTGGGGCGAATGGGGACAATGAGCAGTTCTTC. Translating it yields CASSQDQGTGGANGDNEQFF.

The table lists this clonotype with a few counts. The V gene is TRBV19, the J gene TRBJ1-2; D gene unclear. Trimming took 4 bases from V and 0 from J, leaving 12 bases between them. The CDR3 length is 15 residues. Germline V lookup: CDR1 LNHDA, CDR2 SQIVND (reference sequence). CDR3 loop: CASSTGLLSNYGYTF. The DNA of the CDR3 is TGTGCCAGTAGTACCGGGCTCCTTTCTAACTATGGCTACACCTTC. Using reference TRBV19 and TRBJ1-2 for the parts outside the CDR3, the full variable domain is DGGITQSPKYLFRKEGQNVTLSCEQNLNHDAMYWYRQDPGQGLRLIYYSQIVNDFQKGDIAEGYSVSREKKESFPLTVTSAQKNPTAFYLCASSTGLLSNYGYTFGSGTRLTVV.

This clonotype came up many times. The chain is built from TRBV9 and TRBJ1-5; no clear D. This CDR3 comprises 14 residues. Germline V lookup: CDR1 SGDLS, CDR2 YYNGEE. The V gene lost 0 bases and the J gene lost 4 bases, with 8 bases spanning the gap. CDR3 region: CASSVDGSNQPQHF. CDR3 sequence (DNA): TGTGCCAGCAGCGTAGACGGGAGTAATCAGCCCCAGCATTTT.

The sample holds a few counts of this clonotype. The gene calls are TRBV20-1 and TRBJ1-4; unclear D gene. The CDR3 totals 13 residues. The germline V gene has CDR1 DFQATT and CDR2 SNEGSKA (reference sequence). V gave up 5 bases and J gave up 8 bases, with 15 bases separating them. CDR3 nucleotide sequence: TGCAGTGCTCCCCCTTCGGGAGGAGAAAAACTGTTTTTT. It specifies CSAPPSGGEKLFF.

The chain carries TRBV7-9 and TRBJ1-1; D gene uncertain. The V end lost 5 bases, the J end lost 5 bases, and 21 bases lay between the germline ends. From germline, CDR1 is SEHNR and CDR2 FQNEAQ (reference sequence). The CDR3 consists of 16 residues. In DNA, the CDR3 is TGTGCCAGCAGCCCGGGAATGATAGGAAGGTGGACTGAAGCTTTCTTT. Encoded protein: CASSPGMIGRWTEAFF.

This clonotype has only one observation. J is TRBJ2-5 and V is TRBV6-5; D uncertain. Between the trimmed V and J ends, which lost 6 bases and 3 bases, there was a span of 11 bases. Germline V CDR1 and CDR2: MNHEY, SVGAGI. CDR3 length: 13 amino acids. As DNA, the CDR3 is TGTGCCAGCAGGTCCCGACGGAAAGAGACCCAGTACTTC. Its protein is CASRSRRKETQYF.

CDR3 bases: TGCGCCAGCAGCTTGGCCCCGGATCAGGGATTTGAAGCTTTCTTT. Its protein product is CASSLAPDQGFEAFF. The J gene is TRBJ1-1, the V gene TRBV5-1; possibly TRBD1 for D (5 bases). Germline assignment: CDR1 SGHRS and CDR2 YFSETQ. V was cut by 0 bases and J by 7 bases, with 16 bases left in between. The CDR3 covers 15 residues.

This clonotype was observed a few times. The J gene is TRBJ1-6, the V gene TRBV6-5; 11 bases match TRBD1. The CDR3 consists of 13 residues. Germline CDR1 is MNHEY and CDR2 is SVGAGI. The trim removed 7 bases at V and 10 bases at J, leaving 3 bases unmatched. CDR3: CASKGTGGSPLHF. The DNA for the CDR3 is TGTGCCAGCAAAGGGACAGGGGGATCACCCCTCCACTTT.

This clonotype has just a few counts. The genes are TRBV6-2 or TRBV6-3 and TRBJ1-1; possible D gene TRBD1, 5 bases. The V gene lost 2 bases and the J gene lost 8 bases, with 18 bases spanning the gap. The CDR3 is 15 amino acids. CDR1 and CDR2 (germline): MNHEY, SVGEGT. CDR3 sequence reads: CASSYDGTSKYEAFF. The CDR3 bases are TGTGCCAGCAGTTACGATGGGACCTCGAAGTACGAAGCTTTCTTT.

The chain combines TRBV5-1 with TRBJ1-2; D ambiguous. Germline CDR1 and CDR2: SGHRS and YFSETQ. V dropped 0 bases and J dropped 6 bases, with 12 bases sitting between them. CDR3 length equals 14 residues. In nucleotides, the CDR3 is TGCGCCAGCAGCTTGGGCGTGGTGGAGGATGGCTACACCTTC. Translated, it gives CASSLGVVEDGYTF.

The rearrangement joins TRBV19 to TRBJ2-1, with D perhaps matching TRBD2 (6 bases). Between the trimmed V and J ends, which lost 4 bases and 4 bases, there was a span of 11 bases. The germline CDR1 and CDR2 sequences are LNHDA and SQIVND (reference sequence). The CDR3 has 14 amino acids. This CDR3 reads CASSTRDSYNEQFF. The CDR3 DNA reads TGTGCCAGTAGTACAAGGGACTCGTACAATGAGCAGTTCTTC. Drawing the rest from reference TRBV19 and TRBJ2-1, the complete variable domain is DGGITQSPKYLFRKEGQNVTLSCEQNLNHDAMYWYRQDPGQGLRLIYYSQIVNDFQKGDIAEGYSVSREKKESFPLTVTSAQKNPTAFYLCASSTRDSYNEQFFGPGTRLTVL.

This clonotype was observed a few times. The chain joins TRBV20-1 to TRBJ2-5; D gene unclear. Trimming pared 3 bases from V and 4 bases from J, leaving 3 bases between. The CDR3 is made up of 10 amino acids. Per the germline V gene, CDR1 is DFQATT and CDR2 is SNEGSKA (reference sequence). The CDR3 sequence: CSASLETQYF. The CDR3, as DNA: TGCAGTGCTAGTTTAGAGACCCAGTACTTC.

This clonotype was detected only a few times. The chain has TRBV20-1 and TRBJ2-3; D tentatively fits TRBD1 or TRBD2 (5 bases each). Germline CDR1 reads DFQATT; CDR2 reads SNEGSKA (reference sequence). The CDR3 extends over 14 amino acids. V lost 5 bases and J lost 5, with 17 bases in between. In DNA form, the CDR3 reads TGCAGTGCTTTCGGGGCGGGCGGAGGAGATACGCAGTATTTT. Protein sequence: CSAFGAGGGDTQYF.

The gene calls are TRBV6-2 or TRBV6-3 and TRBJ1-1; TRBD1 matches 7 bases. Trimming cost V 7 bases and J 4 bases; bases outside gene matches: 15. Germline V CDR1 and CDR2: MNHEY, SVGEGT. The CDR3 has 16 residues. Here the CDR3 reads CASITDGTAQITEAFF. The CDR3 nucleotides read TGTGCCAGCATTACTGATGGGACAGCACAGATCACTGAAGCTTTCTTT.

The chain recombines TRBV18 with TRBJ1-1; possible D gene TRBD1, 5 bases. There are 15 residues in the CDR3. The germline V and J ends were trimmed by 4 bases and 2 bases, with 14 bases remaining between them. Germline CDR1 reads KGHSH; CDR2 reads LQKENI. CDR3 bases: TGTGCCAGCTCACTTACGCCGGGACGAAACACTGAAGCTTTCTTT. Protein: CASSLTPGRNTEAFF.

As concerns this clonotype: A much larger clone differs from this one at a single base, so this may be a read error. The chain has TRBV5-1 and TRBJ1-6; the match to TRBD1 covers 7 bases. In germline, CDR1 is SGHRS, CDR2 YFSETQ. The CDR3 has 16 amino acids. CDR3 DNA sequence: TGCGCCAGCATCTTGGATTATGGGACAGCACAAACACCCCTCCACTTT. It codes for CASILDYGTAQTPLHF. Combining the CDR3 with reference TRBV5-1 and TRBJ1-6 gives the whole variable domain KAGVTQTPRYLIKTRGQQVTLSCSPISGHRSVSWYQQTPGQGLQFLFEYFSETQRNKGNFPGRFSGRQFSNSRSEMNVSTLELGDSALYLCASILDYGTAQTPLHFGNGTRLTVT.

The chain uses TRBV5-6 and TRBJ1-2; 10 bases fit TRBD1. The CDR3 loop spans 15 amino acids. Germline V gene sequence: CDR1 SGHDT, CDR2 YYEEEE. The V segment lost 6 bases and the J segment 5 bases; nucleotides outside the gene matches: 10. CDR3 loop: CASTPAGDRGYGYTF. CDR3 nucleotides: TGTGCCAGCACCCCCGCCGGGGACAGGGGATATGGCTACACCTTC.

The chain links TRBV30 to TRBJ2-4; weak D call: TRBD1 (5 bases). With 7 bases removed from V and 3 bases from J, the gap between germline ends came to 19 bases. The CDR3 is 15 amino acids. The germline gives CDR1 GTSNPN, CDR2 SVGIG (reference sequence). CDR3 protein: CASSRSGRDKNIQYF. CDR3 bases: TGTGCCTCCTCCCGGTCGGGCAGGGACAAAAACATTCAGTACTTC.

The CDR3 is CASSQTSDPTYEQYF. The CDR3 DNA sequence: TGCGCCAGCAGCCAAACCTCGGACCCCACCTACGAGCAGTACTTC. The genes are TRBV4-1 and TRBJ2-7; D uncertain. V shed 2 bases and J shed 2 bases, with 13 bases lying between them. The CDR3 totals 15 residues. The V gene's germline CDR1 is MGHRA and CDR2 YSYEKL.

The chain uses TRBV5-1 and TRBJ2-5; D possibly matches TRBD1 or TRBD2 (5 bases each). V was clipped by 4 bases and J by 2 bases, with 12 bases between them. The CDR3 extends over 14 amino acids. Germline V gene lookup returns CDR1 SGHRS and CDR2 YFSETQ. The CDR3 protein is CASSVGPGQETQYF. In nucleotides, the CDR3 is TGCGCCAGCAGCGTGGGACCGGGGCAAGAGACCCAGTACTTC.

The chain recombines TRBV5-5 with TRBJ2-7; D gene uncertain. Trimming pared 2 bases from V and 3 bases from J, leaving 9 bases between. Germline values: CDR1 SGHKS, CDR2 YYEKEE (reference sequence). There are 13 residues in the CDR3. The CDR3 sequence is CASSFAINYEQYF. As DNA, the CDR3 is TGTGCCAGCAGCTTCGCTATAAACTACGAGCAGTACTTC.

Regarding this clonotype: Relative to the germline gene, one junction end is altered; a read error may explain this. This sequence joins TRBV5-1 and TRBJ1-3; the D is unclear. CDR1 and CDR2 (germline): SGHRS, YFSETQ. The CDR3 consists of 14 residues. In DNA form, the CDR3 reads TGCGCCAGCAGCTTGGGGTCCTCTGGAAACACCACATATTTT. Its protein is CASSLGSSGNTTYF. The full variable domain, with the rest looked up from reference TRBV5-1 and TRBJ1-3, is KAGVTQTPRYLIKTRGQQVTLSCSPISGHRSVSWYQQTPGQGLQFLFEYFSETQRNKGNFPGRFSGRQFSNSRSEMNVSTLELGDSALYLCASSLGSSGNTTYFGEGSWLTVV.

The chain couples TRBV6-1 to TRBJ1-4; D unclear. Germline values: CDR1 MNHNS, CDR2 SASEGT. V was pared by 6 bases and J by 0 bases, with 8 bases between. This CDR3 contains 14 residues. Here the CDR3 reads CASRSGATNEKLFF. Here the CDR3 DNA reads TGTGCCAGCAGATCAGGAGCAACTAATGAAAAACTGTTTTTT.